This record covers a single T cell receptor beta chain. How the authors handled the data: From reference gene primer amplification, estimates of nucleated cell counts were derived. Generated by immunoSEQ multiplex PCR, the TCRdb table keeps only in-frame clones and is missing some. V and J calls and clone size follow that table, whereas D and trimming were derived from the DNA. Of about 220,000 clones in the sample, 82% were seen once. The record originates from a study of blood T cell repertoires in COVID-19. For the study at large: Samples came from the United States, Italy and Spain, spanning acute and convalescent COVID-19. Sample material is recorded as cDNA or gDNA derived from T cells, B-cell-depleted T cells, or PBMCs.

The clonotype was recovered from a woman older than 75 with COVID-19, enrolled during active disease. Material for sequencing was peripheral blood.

The CDR3 coding sequence is TGTGCCAGCAGCCACCCCAGGCGCACCTCTGGAAACACCATATATTTT. Protein product: CASSHPRRTSGNTIYF. V and J are TRBV3-1 (or the pseudogene TRBV3-2) and TRBJ1-3; D is unresolved. This CDR3 region has 16 residues. Trimming stripped 3 bases from V and 0 bases from J, with 12 bases between. The germline V gene has CDR1 LGHDT and CDR2 YNNKEL (reference sequence).